These T cell receptor beta chains were read from a single sample in a study of early T cells in non-severe SARS-CoV-2 infection. TCRdb reanalysed the 5' RACE reads using MiXCR and keeps one entry per CDR3 protein. The repertoire has about 58,000 distinct CDR3 sequences, under 10% of them found once; the top ten carry more than 3%. The source material was whole blood. The receptors come from an adult who was a healthcare worker with PCR-confirmed SARS-CoV-2 infection or an uninfected control (not recorded which). Both conserved end residues are part of each CDR3. A D gene is named only where the DNA matches it firmly. Size is omitted from some rows. Given values are once, few, many or a class for expanded clones.

d_gene	j_gene	v_gene	abundance	CDR3aa	CDR3nt
.	TRBJ2-5	TRBV20-1	many	CSARDGYAGRETQYF	TGCAGTGCTAGAGATGGGTATGCGGGGCGAGAGACCCAGTACTTC
.	TRBJ1-5	TRBV12-3/TRBV12-4	many	CASSLATGGQPQHF	TGTGCCAGCAGTTTGGCGACAGGAGGTCAGCCCCAGCATTTT
TRBD2	TRBJ2-1	TRBV12-3/TRBV12-4	many	CASSLRGIAGGNNEQFF	TGTGCCAGCAGTTTAAGGGGTATAGCGGGAGGCAACAATGAGCAGTTCTTC
TRBD2	TRBJ2-3	TRBV12-3/TRBV12-4	many	CASSLTSGHTDTQYF	TGTGCCAGCAGCCTGACTAGCGGGCACACAGATACGCAGTATTTT
.	TRBJ2-1	TRBV29-1	few	CSVEPPAASYNEQFF	TGCAGCGTTGAACCTCCGGCAGCTTCCTACAATGAGCAGTTCTTC
TRBD2	TRBJ2-7	TRBV10-1	many	CASGRTSGRLYEQYF	TGCGCCAGCGGGAGGACTAGCGGGAGACTTTACGAGCAGTACTTC
.	TRBJ2-2	TRBV7-2	many	CASSQRPPGNTGELFF	TGTGCCAGCAGCCAGCGGCCCCCGGGGAACACCGGGGAGCTGTTTTTT
TRBD2	TRBJ2-7	TRBV7-2	few	CASSLSSGGAYEQYF	TGTGCCAGCAGCTTATCCAGCGGGGGGGCCTACGAGCAGTACTTC
TRBD2	TRBJ2-7	TRBV3-1	.	CASSQLREYNEQYF	TGTGCCAGCAGCCAATTGCGGGAGTACAACGAGCAGTACTTC
.	TRBJ1-4	TRBV6-6	few	CASSSQDGAKLFF	TGTGCCAGCAGTTCCCAGGACGGGGCAAAACTGTTTTTT
.	TRBJ2-7	TRBV5-1	few	CASSLTGEQYF	TGCGCCAGCAGCTTGACGGGGGAGCAGTACTTC
.	TRBJ1-1	TRBV29-1	.	CSAKNTEAFF	TGCAGCGCCAAAAACACTGAAGCTTTCTTT
TRBD2	TRBJ2-4	TRBV10-2	.	CASSELLALAKNIQYF	TGCGCCAGCAGTGAGTTACTAGCGCTAGCCAAAAACATTCAGTACTTC
.	TRBJ2-1	TRBV29-1	.	CSVVWQGSISF	TGCAGCGTTGTGTGGCAGGGGAGTATATCCTTC
.	TRBJ2-7	TRBV30	many	CAWGRLNEQYF	TGTGCCTGGGGTAGACTAAACGAGCAGTACTTC
.	TRBJ2-1	TRBV29-1	many	CSVGWVVNEQFF	TGCAGCGTTGGGTGGGTCGTCAATGAGCAGTTCTTC
.	TRBJ1-1	TRBV6-1	many	CASSVTSGGRAEAFF	TGTGCCAGCAGTGTTACATCGGGGGGTCGGGCTGAAGCTTTCTTT
TRBD1	TRBJ1-4	TRBV5-6	.	CASSGDRGRPMANEKLFF	TGTGCCAGCAGCGGGGACAGGGGACGCCCGATGGCTAATGAAAAACTGTTTTTT
.	TRBJ1-5	TRBV20-1	.	CSAADSNQPQHF	TGCAGTGCGGCGGACAGCAATCAGCCCCAGCATTTT
.	TRBJ2-3	TRBV5-4	.	CASSWQPTDTQYF	TGTGCCAGCAGCTGGCAGCCTACAGATACGCAGTATTTT
TRBD2	TRBJ2-1	TRBV20-1	.	CSAREGGLASYNEQFF	TGCAGTGCTAGAGAAGGGGGACTAGCCTCCTACAATGAGCAGTTCTTC
.	TRBJ1-5	TRBV2	.	CVSVERSNQPQHF	TGTGTCAGCGTGGAACGCAGCAATCAGCCCCAGCATTTT
TRBD2	TRBJ2-7	TRBV12-3/TRBV12-4	many	CASSSASGGSYEQYF	TGTGCCAGCAGTTCCGCTAGCGGGGGGTCCTACGAGCAGTACTTC
TRBD2	TRBJ2-7	TRBV28	many	CASSISGTTNEQYF	TGTGCCAGCAGTATATCCGGGACTACGAACGAGCAGTACTTC
TRBD2	TRBJ2-1	TRBV6-6	few	CASSPRIAGSNEQFF	TGTGCCAGCAGTCCCCGAATAGCGGGTAGTAATGAGCAGTTCTTC
.	TRBJ2-1	TRBV28	many	CASSFASIYNEQFF	TGTGCCAGCAGTTTCGCCTCTATCTACAATGAGCAGTTCTTC
TRBD2	TRBJ2-7	TRBV27	few	CASSPISSGRIYEQYF	TGTGCCAGCAGTCCAATTTCTAGCGGGAGGATATACGAGCAGTACTTC
.	TRBJ1-5	TRBV20-1	many	CSARAGLQQPQHF	TGCAGTGCTAGAGCAGGGTTGCAACAGCCCCAGCATTTT
.	TRBJ2-3	TRBV5-1	many	CASSLDLNQDTQYF	TGCGCCAGCAGCTTGGACCTGAACCAAGATACGCAGTATTTT
.	TRBJ2-1	TRBV12-3/TRBV12-4	few	CASSLAVASYNEQFF	TGTGCCAGCAGTTTGGCAGTAGCTTCCTACAATGAGCAGTTCTTC
TRBD1	TRBJ2-3	TRBV18	.	CASLGQRPEDTQYF	TGTGCCAGCTTGGGACAGCGCCCGGAAGATACGCAGTATTTT
TRBD2	TRBJ2-3	TRBV2	many	CASSTSRSGRKSDTQYF	TGTGCCAGCAGTACGTCCCGCAGCGGGAGGAAATCAGATACGCAGTATTTT
TRBD2	TRBJ2-5	TRBV11-1	few	CASRRSSGQTQYF	TGTGCCAGCAGGCGGTCTAGCGGTCAGACCCAGTACTTC
.	TRBJ2-7	TRBV3-1	few	CASSQRTQTYEQYF	TGTGCCAGCAGCCAGCGGACACAGACCTACGAGCAGTACTTC
TRBD2	TRBJ2-1	TRBV24-1	.	CATSPGLAGGKNEQFF	TGTGCCACCTCACCGGGACTAGCGGGAGGTAAGAATGAGCAGTTCTTC
.	TRBJ2-1	TRBV7-9	many	CASSRDLIYNEQFF	TGTGCCAGCAGCCGAGACTTGATCTACAATGAGCAGTTCTTC
.	TRBJ2-5	TRBV7-8	few	CASSDGTTQETQYF	TGTGCCAGCAGCGACGGGACCACCCAAGAGACCCAGTACTTC
TRBD2	TRBJ2-3	TRBV7-8	many	CASSSKVVAGGRGTDTQYF	TGTGCCAGCAGCTCGAAGGTGGTAGCGGGAGGGCGGGGCACAGATACGCAGTATTTT
.	TRBJ2-5	TRBV4-2	.	CASSQTPDGETQYF	TGTGCCAGCAGCCAGACCCCAGACGGGGAGACCCAGTACTTC
.	TRBJ1-1	TRBV3-1	few	CASSQAGTQGAFF	TGTGCCAGCAGCCAAGCCGGGACCCAGGGAGCTTTCTTT
TRBD2	TRBJ2-3	TRBV11-3	many	CASSPQGLAGDTQYF	TGTGCCAGCAGCCCCCAGGGACTAGCCGGAGATACGCAGTATTTT
.	TRBJ2-3	TRBV30	.	CAWSVRERDTQYF	TGTGCCTGGAGTGTAAGGGAGAGGGATACGCAGTATTTT
.	TRBJ1-4	TRBV6-1	many	CASRGFEEKLFF	TGTGCCAGCAGAGGTTTTGAAGAAAAACTGTTTTTT
.	TRBJ2-1	TRBV2	many	CASTQEFGVYNEQFF	TGTGCCAGCACCCAAGAATTCGGGGTCTACAATGAGCAGTTCTTC